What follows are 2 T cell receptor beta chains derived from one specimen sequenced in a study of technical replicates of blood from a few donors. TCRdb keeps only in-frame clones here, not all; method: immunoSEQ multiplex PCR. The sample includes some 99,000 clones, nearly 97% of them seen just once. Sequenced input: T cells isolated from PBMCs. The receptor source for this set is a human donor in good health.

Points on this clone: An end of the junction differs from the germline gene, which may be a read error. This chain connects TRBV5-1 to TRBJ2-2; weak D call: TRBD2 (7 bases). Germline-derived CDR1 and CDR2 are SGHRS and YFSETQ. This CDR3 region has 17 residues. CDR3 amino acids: CASNLFVGGGDTGELFF. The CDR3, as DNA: TGCGCCAGCAACTTGTTCGTAGGCGGGGGCGACACCGGGGAGCTGTTTTTT.

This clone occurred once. This CDR3 reads CASSVGETQYF. As DNA, the CDR3 is TGTGCCAGCAGTGTCGGGGAGACCCAGTACTTC. This chain joins TRBV2 and TRBJ2-5, with D unclear. The CDR3 length is 11 residues. V lost 4 bases to trimming and J lost 5 bases, with 5 bases between them. Germline CDR1 SNHLY, CDR2 FYNNEI.